Presented here are 10 T cell receptor beta chains from one specimen sequenced in a study of beta chain features in type 1 diabetes. The antigens these receptors bind are not known. Study-wide findings and caveats: Researchers report that Type 1 diabetes patients had moderately but significantly shorter TCRB CDR3s across all four CD4+ subsets.

The isolated RNA, all of it, was reverse transcribed, so expressed TCRB transcripts were what got sequenced. Generated by immunoSEQ multiplex PCR, the TCRdb table keeps only in-frame clones and is missing some. In the table there are 300,000 to 400,000 clones, 8% to 10% of which are singletons. The sequencing sample was made of central memory CD4+ T cells from blood. These receptors were obtained from a man aged 25 to 40 with type 1 diabetes.

The CDR3 DNA reads TGTGCCAGCTCACCTGCACAGTTCCAAGAGACCCAGTACTTC. Encoded protein: CASSPAQFQETQYF. This chain links TRBV18 with TRBJ2-5, with D hard to call. This CDR3 comprises 14 residues. Trimming shortened V by 3 bases and J by 1 base, and 9 bases separated the two germline ends. The germline V gene has CDR1 KGHSH and CDR2 LQKENI.

In its sample, this clone was seen a few times. The rearrangement joins TRBV6-1 to TRBJ2-2; D possibly uses TRBD1 or TRBD2 (5 bases each). Germline V lookup: CDR1 MNHNS, CDR2 SASEGT. This CDR3 comprises 15 residues. The V and J ends lost 5 bases and 5 bases respectively, with 15 bases between them. The CDR3 coding sequence is TGTGCCAGCAGTTTATTGGGGGTAGGGACCGGGGAGCTGTTTTTT. It specifies CASSLLGVGTGELFF.

This clone occurred a few times. This sequence is one base from a far larger clone and is likely a read error. The chain couples TRBV5-4 to TRBJ2-2, with D perhaps assigned TRBD1 or TRBD2 (5 bases each). CDR1 SGHNT and CDR2 YYREEE come from the germline V gene (reference sequence). This CDR3 region has 15 residues. V was trimmed by 3 bases and J by 6 bases, leaving 15 bases between them. The CDR3 DNA is TGTGCCAGCAGCTGGGGGTCACGGATCGCCGGGGAGCTGTTTTTT. Protein product: CASSWGSRIAGELFF. The variable domain in full, completed from reference TRBV5-4 and TRBJ2-2, reads ETGVTQSPTHLIKTRGQQVTLRCSSQSGHNTVSWYQQALGQGPQFIFQYYREEENGRGNFPPRFSGLQFPNYSSELNVNALELDDSALYLCASSWGSRIAGELFFGEGSRLTVL.

This clone was detected a few times. The chain employs TRBV7-8 and TRBJ2-2, with 8 bases that match TRBD1. Germline-derived CDR1 and CDR2 are SGHVS and FQNEAQ. The V gene end was trimmed by 5 bases and the J gene end by 0 bases; junction bases not matched to a gene: 5. The CDR3 length is 16 residues. CDR3 nucleotides: TGTGCCAGCAGCACTGGACAGGGAACGAACACCGGGGAGCTGTTTTTT. Protein sequence: CASSTGQGTNTGELFF.

The table lists this clone with a few counts. This chain uses TRBV10-1 with TRBJ2-6, with a tentative D call TRBD1 (6 bases). The V and J ends lost 8 bases and 1 base respectively, with 24 bases between them. Germline assignment: CDR1 WNHNN and CDR2 SYGVQD (reference sequence). This CDR3 spans 19 amino acids. The CDR3 reads CASQQGPQTLTSGANVLTF. CDR3 in DNA: TGCGCCAGCCAACAGGGTCCTCAAACTCTAACGTCTGGGGCCAACGTCCTGACTTTC.

The rearrangement uses TRBV27 and TRBJ2-2; D is possibly TRBD1 (5 bases). Deletions cut 4 bases from V and 1 base from J, with 10 bases between. Germline-derived CDR1 and CDR2 are MNHEY and SMNVEV (reference sequence). There are 15 residues in the CDR3. CDR3 in DNA: TGTGCCAGCAGTTCTAAGGGGATGAACACCGGGGAGCTGTTTTTT. Protein sequence: CASSSKGMNTGELFF.

The chain couples TRBV10-3 to TRBJ2-4; D is possibly TRBD2 (6 bases). This CDR3 is 17 amino acids long. The germline V gene has CDR1 ENHRY and CDR2 SYGVKD. The V end was cut by 3 bases, the J end by 1 base, with 16 bases between. This CDR3 is CAISDPGLPGAKNIQYF. The CDR3 DNA follows: TGTGCCATCAGTGACCCAGGACTACCTGGGGCCAAAAACATTCAGTACTTC.

This clone has more than one count but fewer than ten. The chain employs TRBV19 and TRBJ1-5; the D is unclear. Trimming pared 2 bases from V and 6 bases from J, leaving 14 bases between. The CDR3 sequence is 15 residues long. CDR1 is LNHDA and CDR2 is SQIVND in the germline V gene (reference sequence). In nucleotides, the CDR3 is TGTGCCAGTAGTATAACTGGGGAGGGAGGTCAGCCCCAGCATTTT. Translating gives CASSITGEGGQPQHF.

This clone appeared a single time. V usage is TRBV28 and J usage is TRBJ2-7, with 8 bases matching TRBD1. V was pared by 6 bases and J by 3 bases, with 7 bases of the junction left unmatched. CDR1 is MDHEN, CDR2 SYDVKM, per germline. The CDR3 has 14 residues. CDR3 coding DNA: TGTGCCAGCAGACCCGGACAGGGACGCTACGAGCAGTACTTC. This translates into CASRPGQGRYEQYF.

This clone has a handful of counts. The J gene is TRBJ2-5, the V gene TRBV6-1; no reliable D call. Trimming stripped 1 base from V and 1 base from J, with 7 bases between. This CDR3 comprises 14 residues. In germline, CDR1 is MNHNS, CDR2 SASEGT. The CDR3 region has the DNA TGTGCCAGCAGTGAAGGGGCAGGCCAAGAGACCCAGTACTTC. Its protein product is CASSEGAGQETQYF.